This T cell receptor beta chain emerged from a study of blood T cell repertoires in COVID-19. Study overall: Whether acute or convalescent, the COVID-19 samples came from the United States, Italy and Spain. The cDNA or gDNA used as material had been derived from T cells, B-cell-depleted T cells, or PBMCs.

This CDR3 spans 13 amino acids. Trimming cost V 7 bases and J 2 bases; bases outside gene matches: 5. Germline assignment: CDR1 LNHDA and CDR2 SQIVND (reference sequence). In the original processing: Nucleated cell counts were estimated from reference gene primer amplification. TCRdb keeps only in-frame clones here, not all; method: immunoSEQ multiplex PCR. The V and J calls and clone size come from that table; D and trimming were worked out from the DNA. The data show roughly 250,000 clones, with about 87% seen just once and 8% to 9.5% held by the top ten. The sequencing sample was made of peripheral blood. The chain recombines TRBV19 with TRBJ2-7; 7 bases line up with TRBD1. The TCR originated in a human donor in a cohort sampled during active COVID-19. The CDR3 DNA is TGTGCCAGTACCGAAACAGGGGCCTACGAGCAGTACTTC. Its translation: CASTETGAYEQYF.